What follows are 24 T cell receptor beta chains derived from one specimen sequenced in a study of blood T cells in healthy people across ages. For the second PCR, which ran for 7 to 11 cycles, a sample-barcoded 5' primer and a J-beta primer mix were used. In TCRdb, the 5' RACE reads were re-called with MiXCR into one record per CDR3 protein. The sample records some 560,000 distinct CDR3 sequences, roughly a quarter being singletons. The same specimen was also included in a second study, on T cells of mothers and their children.

Sequenced sample: blood. These receptors were taken from a boy aged 2-9 years in good health.

As to this clonotype: One end of the junction is discordant with germline, which a read error may explain. V and J are TRBV5-1 and TRBJ1-2; a weak D match, TRBD1 (6 bases). The CDR3 length is 15 residues. The germline V gene encodes CDR1 SGHRS and CDR2 YFSETQ. The CDR3 sequence is CASSPEPGQRGGCTF. CDR3 sequence (DNA): TGCGCCAGCAGCCCGGAGCCGGGACAAAGAGGAGGCTGCACCTTC.

This clonotype has more than one count but fewer than ten. V and J are TRBV5-1 and TRBJ2-1; 8 bases are shared with TRBD2. This CDR3 region has 16 residues. Germline-derived CDR1 and CDR2 are SGHRS and YFSETQ. Trimming took 2 bases from V and 4 from J; bases not matched to a gene: 8. The CDR3, as DNA: TGCGCCAGCAGCTTCTCGCGGCTAGCGGGTTACAATGAGCAGTTCTTC. Protein sequence: CASSFSRLAGYNEQFF.

On this clonotype: This may be a read error, as it is one base from a much larger clone. The gene calls are TRBV6-5 and TRBJ1-4, with D hard to call. Germline V gene lookup returns CDR1 MNHEY and CDR2 SVGAGI. The CDR3 runs 10 residues. The CDR3 DNA reads TGTGTCAGCAGTTACCGGGTCCGTGCTTTT. Amino acids: CVSSYRVRAF.

This clonotype was seen more than once but under ten times. This chain joins TRBV7-9 and TRBJ2-3, with 7 bases aligning to TRBD2. After removal of 4 bases from V and 2 bases from J, the junction contained 9 bases not matched to a gene. Germline V gene lookup returns CDR1 SEHNR and CDR2 FQNEAQ (reference sequence). The CDR3 totals 16 residues. CDR3 nucleotide sequence: TGTGCCAGCAGCTCGTGGCTAGCGGAGACCACAGATACGCAGTATTTT. Translation: CASSSWLAETTDTQYF.

The chain links TRBV12-3 or TRBV12-4 to TRBJ2-5, with 11 nucleotides matching TRBD2. The DNA end is a closer match to TRBJ2-1, so the J assignment may be wrong. The length of the CDR3 is 15 residues. The chain's CDR3 is CASRFLAGGYNEQFF. Here the CDR3 DNA reads TGTGCCAGCAGGTTCTTAGCGGGGGGGTACAATGAGCAGTTCTTC.

The chain joins TRBV14 to TRBJ2-7, with D possibly TRBD2 on 5 matching bases. Trimming shortened V by 2 bases and J by 7 bases, and 12 bases separated the two germline ends. The CDR3 runs 13 residues. Germline V lookup: CDR1 SGHDN, CDR2 FVKESK. CDR3 protein: CASSQLITGEQYF. In DNA, the CDR3 is TGTGCCAGCAGCCAATTGATCACGGGGGAGCAGTACTTC.

This clonotype was seen more than once but under ten times. At one end, the junction sequence differs from germline, possibly due to a read error. The V gene is TRBV7-7, the J gene TRBJ1-1; tentatively, D is TRBD1 (5 bases). Looked up from germline, CDR1 is SSHAT and CDR2 is FNYEAQ (reference sequence). The CDR3 consists of 14 residues. The chain's CDR3 is CASSLKAGCTEAFF. The CDR3 DNA reads TGTGCTAGCAGCTTAAAGGCAGGGTGCACTGAAGCTTTCTTT.

This clonotype was picked up a small number of times. The chain recombines TRBV12-3 or TRBV12-4 with TRBJ2-5, with TRBD2 as a possible D gene (5 bases). The tail of the sequence fits TRBJ2-1 better, so the J call may be wrong. The CDR3 has 11 residues. The CDR3 protein is CASSPGSEQFF. Written as DNA, the CDR3 is TGTGCCAGCAGTCCGGGGAGTGAGCAGTTCTTC.

This rearrangement joins TRBV7-9 to TRBJ2-7, with TRBD1 matching 7 bases. Germline assignment: CDR1 SEHNR and CDR2 FQNEAQ (reference sequence). This CDR3 is built from 17 residues. V trimming: 8 bases; J trimming: 2 bases; junction bases outside the gene matches: 18. The DNA of the CDR3 is TGTGCCAGCGCCCTAAGTCCTTGGGACAGTCGAGCCTACGAGCAGTACTTC. Amino acid sequence: CASALSPWDSRAYEQYF. The whole variable domain, filled in from reference TRBV7-9 and TRBJ2-7, reads DTGVSQNPRHKITKRGQNVTFRCDPISEHNRLYWYRQTLGQGPEFLTYFQNEAQLEKSRLLSDRFSAERPKGSFSTLEIQRTEQGDSAMYLCASALSPWDSRAYEQYFGPGTRLTVT.

This chain uses TRBV29-1 with TRBJ2-2; weak D call: TRBD2 (6 bases). The germline V and J ends were trimmed by 4 bases and 0 bases, with 9 bases remaining between them. Germline CDR1 is SQVTM and CDR2 is ANQGSEA. CDR3 size: 14 residues. The CDR3 region has the DNA TGCAGCGTTGTGCCGGGGGCGAACACCGGGGAGCTGTTTTTT. Translating it yields CSVVPGANTGELFF.

This sequence joins TRBV12-3 or TRBV12-4 and TRBJ2-3; D unclear. This CDR3 spans 11 amino acids. Trimming removed 6 bases from V and 6 bases from J, with 7 bases in between. The CDR3 sequence is CASRLGDTQYF. In DNA form, the CDR3 reads TGTGCCAGCAGACTCGGCGATACGCAGTATTTT.

V and J are TRBV20-1 and TRBJ2-1; D ambiguous. The V gene lost 1 base and the J gene lost 0 bases, with 13 bases spanning the gap. The CDR3 has 16 amino acids. Germline V gene data show CDR1 as DFQATT and CDR2 as SNEGSKA (reference sequence). The CDR3, as DNA: TGCAGTGCTAGAGTTGGAGCCGGTTACTCCTACAATGAGCAGTTCTTC. This gives the protein CSARVGAGYSYNEQFF.

This chain joins TRBV7-3 and TRBJ1-4; the D gene is possibly TRBD1 (5 bases). The CDR3 length is 13 residues. Germline CDR1 SGHTA, CDR2 FQGTGA. Trimming took 5 bases from V and 5 from J, leaving 9 bases between them. The CDR3 region has the DNA TGTGCCAGCAGCGGGGGACCCAATGAAAAACTGTTTTTT. It yields the protein CASSGGPNEKLFF.

The chain employs TRBV15 and TRBJ2-3; D is perhaps TRBD2 (6 bases). Germline CDR1 reads LNHNV; CDR2 reads YYDKDF (reference sequence). This CDR3 comprises 16 residues. V lost 1 base to trimming and J lost 1 base, with 12 bases between them. The CDR3, as DNA: TGTGCCACCAGCAGAGCAGCTGGAGGGGGCACAGATACGCAGTATTTT. As protein: CATSRAAGGGTDTQYF.

The chain joins TRBV20-1 to TRBJ2-3, with 13 bases that match TRBD2. The V gene end was trimmed by 6 bases and the J gene end by 2 bases; junction bases not matched to a gene: 8. CDR1 is DFQATT and CDR2 is SNEGSKA in the germline V gene (reference sequence). The CDR3 length is 16 residues. The CDR3 here is CSATFGTSGVTDTQYF. The CDR3 region has the DNA TGCAGTGCAACCTTCGGGACTAGCGGGGTCACAGATACGCAGTATTTT.

The table lists this clonotype with a few counts. The genes are TRBV27 and TRBJ2-7; 9 bases fit TRBD2. The CDR3 runs 15 residues. Germline CDR1 reads MNHEY; CDR2 reads SMNVEV (reference sequence). Trimming at V came to 2 bases and at J to 3 bases, leaving 5 bases not matched to a gene. The CDR3 coding sequence is TGTGCCAGCAGTTTAGTAGCGGGAGATTTCTACGAGCAGTACTTC. Translating gives CASSLVAGDFYEQYF.

This clonotype was observed many times. V is TRBV5-6 and J is TRBJ2-5; 7 bases align to TRBD1. The CDR3 totals 14 residues. Germline assignment: CDR1 SGHDT and CDR2 YYEEEE. The V gene end was trimmed by 4 bases and the J gene end by 2 bases; junction bases not matched to a gene: 5. CDR3 region: CASSPRTGQETQYF. The CDR3 DNA sequence: TGTGCCAGCAGCCCCCGGACAGGACAAGAGACCCAGTACTTC.

This clonotype turned up a few times. The J gene is TRBJ2-6, the V gene TRBV3-1; 9 nucleotides match TRBD1. CDR3 length: 15 residues. V dropped 4 bases and J dropped 10; count of bases not matched to a gene: 8. CDR1 LGHDT and CDR2 YNNKEL come from the germline V gene (reference sequence). CDR3 in DNA: TGTGCCAGCAGCCCCGAGGGGACAGGGAGTAACGTCCTGACTTTC. Residues: CASSPEGTGSNVLTF.

This clonotype has only a few counts. The chain recombines TRBV7-2 with TRBJ2-7, with TRBD2 identical over 8 bases. V lost 5 bases to trimming and J lost 0 bases; unmatched junction nucleotides: 12. This CDR3 is 17 amino acids long. CDR1 is SGHTA, CDR2 FQGNSA, per germline. CDR3 in amino acids: CASSRPALAGISYEQYF. The CDR3 DNA sequence: TGTGCCAGCAGCCGGCCAGCCCTAGCGGGCATCTCCTACGAGCAGTACTTC.

The chain carries TRBV6-2 or TRBV6-3 and TRBJ2-7, with 13 nucleotides matching TRBD2. Germline lookup yields CDR1 MNHEY and CDR2 SVGEGT. The V gene end was trimmed by 0 bases and the J gene end by 2 bases; junction bases not matched to a gene: 10. The CDR3 is made up of 19 amino acids. The DNA for the CDR3 is TGTGCCAGCAGTTACTCGACTAGCGGGGGGTATACCTCCCCCTACGAGCAGTACTTC. Residues: CASSYSTSGGYTSPYEQYF.

The chain is built from TRBV2 and TRBJ1-1; possible D gene TRBD1, 6 bases. Germline lookup yields CDR1 SNHLY and CDR2 FYNNEI. This CDR3 is built from 15 residues. V was cut by 5 bases and J by 1 base, with 14 bases left in between. The CDR3 is CASSQTGGRNTEAFF. In DNA, the CDR3 is TGTGCCAGCAGTCAGACGGGGGGCAGGAACACTGAAGCTTTCTTT.

V gene TRBV14 combines with J gene TRBJ2-1; TRBD1 agrees at 8 bases. Matching the DNA end better, TRBJ2-7 makes the J call doubtful. The V gene's germline CDR1 is SGHDN and CDR2 FVKESK. The CDR3 consists of 15 residues. The CDR3 is CASSHRDRKIYEQYF. In DNA, the CDR3 is TGTGCCAGCAGCCATCGGGACAGGAAGATCTACGAGCAGTACTTC.

In nucleotides, the CDR3 is TGCAGTGCTAGTGGGGTAGCGGGAGTGGTGTACAATGAGCAGTTCTTC. It translates to CSASGVAGVVYNEQFF. The chain employs TRBV20-1 and TRBJ2-1; 9 nucleotides match TRBD2. The germline gives CDR1 DFQATT, CDR2 SNEGSKA (reference sequence). Unmatched junction bases numbered 10, after V lost 3 bases and J lost 4 bases. The CDR3 runs to 16 residues.

This clonotype occurred a few times. The chain has TRBV14 and TRBJ2-7, with a possible D match to TRBD2 (5 bases). The V end was cut by 2 bases, the J end by 6 bases, with 11 bases between. The CDR3 contains 13 residues. CDR1 SGHDN and CDR2 FVKESK come from the germline V gene. The CDR3 sequence is CASSQFPGGEQYF. The CDR3 nucleotides read TGTGCCAGCAGCCAATTTCCAGGAGGCGAGCAGTACTTC.